This T cell receptor beta chain emerged from a study of blood T cell repertoires in COVID-19 (dated by TCRdb to 2019 to 2021). Turning to the overall study: Samples from collaborators originated in the United States, Italy and Spain and spanned both the acute and convalescent phases of COVID-19. The prospective study material was composed of cDNA or gDNA derived from T cells, B-cell-depleted T cells, or PBMCs. The dataset comprised deeply sampled blood TCRbeta repertoires from subjects exposed to, actively infected with, or recovered from COVID-19. A freely available public database, intended as a resource for researchers studying the immune response to SARS-CoV-2, is where the repertoires were released. Samples were obtained from the ongoing ImmuneRACE study (first 160 participants) and from some 1,200 subjects provided by 6 global collaborators. A de-identified subject ID, COVID-19 status, age in years and sex were almost always included in the sample metadata. Where available, HLA class I and class II types were taken from metadata supplied by the sample provider and were not determined by assay-based typing. The investigation overall reported the following: The quantity of clinical and demographic metadata differed by source and by participant and was supplied without curation.

CDR1 and CDR2 were assigned from the germline V gene as SQVTM and ANQGSEA. Trimming removed 2 bases from V and 7 bases from J, leaving 11 bases between the germline ends. Its CDR3 holds 12 amino acids, cysteine through phenylalanine. CDR3 DNA is the only sequence kept; it has 36 bases, read in frame from the first base. TCRbeta CDR3 regions were amplified from genomic DNA by means of the immunoSEQ Assay, a bias-controlled multiplex PCR. The published analysis was carried out like this. Within the assay, amplification of reference gene primers was used to estimate how many nucleated cells each sample contained. Sequence reads were collapsed and filtered to measure the absolute abundance of every unique TCRbeta CDR3 rearrangement. For each sample, productive Simpson clonality was calculated by taking the square root of Simpson's diversity index across productive rearrangements. Imported from immuneACCESS, the table was reduced by TCRdb to in-frame sequences with V and J called. These copies leave out some clones; in studies compared against another copy, an unresolved V gene accounts for under half, and the cause of the remainder is not known. That table furnishes V, J and clone size, whereas the DNA furnished D and trimming. The sample contains tens of thousands of clones, over 80% of them found a single time. The ten most abundant clones make up 16% of the sample.

Collaborating institutions collected whole blood in K2EDTA tubes following their own protocols. For TCRbeta analysis, collaborators shipped samples as frozen whole blood, isolated PBMCs, or DNA extracted from either of those sample types. This clone was seen a few times. Its antigen remains unidentified. Nothing much larger sits one base from this clone, and base qualities are not available. The rearranged segments are TRBV29-1 and TRBJ1-2, with TRBD1 perhaps the D gene, on 6 matching bases. Sequences were obtained from peripheral blood. This sequence originates from a middle-aged man with acute or convalescent COVID-19. The DNA sequence reads TGCAGCGTTGAACAGGGGCACGGTGGCTACACCTTC. Its protein is CSVEQGHGGYTF.